The entry that follows covers one TCR beta chain sequence. This specimen belongs to a study of technical replicates of blood from a handful of donors. The CDR3 length is 14 residues. The germline CDR1 and CDR2 sequences are LNHDA and SQIVND (reference sequence). With 3 bases removed from V and 5 bases from J, the gap between germline ends came to 13 bases. Using immunoSEQ multiplex PCR, the repertoire was profiled, and TCRdb retains in-frame clones only, with some absent. Among 50,000 to 70,000 clones listed, 80% to 95% were seen once. The rearrangement links TRBV19 to TRBJ1-1; the D gene is possibly TRBD1 (5 bases). This TCR was sampled from a human donor in good health. Some clones in this sample may be carry-over from other donors' samples. Sequences were obtained from PBMCs. The CDR3 spells CASSMGRGGTEAFF. The DNA of the CDR3 is TGTGCCAGTAGTATGGGTAGGGGAGGGACTGAAGCTTTCTTT.